Listed here are 21 T cell receptor beta chains from one sample, sequenced in a study of cytomegalovirus exposure and HLA in healthy donors. Here immunoSEQ multiplex PCR was the method, and the copy in TCRdb shows in-frame clones only, minus some. The profile shows 100,000 to 150,000 clones, about 88% of them singletons. Sequencing input: PBMCs. The receptors come from a woman younger than 35 in good health and CMV-seronegative.

At least ten counts were recorded for this clone. The J gene is TRBJ1-2, the V gene TRBV5-4, with 8 bases matching TRBD1. The J segment lost 2 bases and the V segment lost 0 bases, leaving 3 bases of the junction unmatched. The germline V gene encodes CDR1 SGHNT and CDR2 YYREEE (reference sequence). This CDR3 spans 15 amino acids. CDR3 sequence reads: CASSLGGQANYGYTF. In DNA, the CDR3 is TGTGCCAGCAGCTTGGGGGGACAGGCCAACTATGGCTACACCTTC.

This sequence joins TRBV11-2 and TRBJ1-2, with a possible D match to TRBD1 (5 bases). Germline CDR1 SGHAT, CDR2 FQNNGV. CDR3 length: 15 amino acids. The germline V and J ends were trimmed by 5 bases and 2 bases, with 15 bases remaining between them. CDR3 sequence (DNA): TGTGCCAGCAGCCTCGGGGGTCGCCTCAACTATGGCTACACCTTC. Protein: CASSLGGRLNYGYTF.

This chain joins TRBV6-5 and TRBJ1-1; a possible D gene is TRBD1 (5 bases). Germline CDR1 is MNHEY and CDR2 is SVGAGI. Trimming removed 6 bases from V and 4 bases from J, with 15 bases in between. This CDR3 is 14 amino acids long. CDR3 protein: CASSPQGGSTEAFF. The DNA for the CDR3 is TGTGCCAGCAGCCCCCAGGGCGGGAGCACTGAAGCTTTCTTT.

The rearrangement joins TRBV2 to TRBJ1-5; TRBD1 agrees at 9 bases. Germline-derived CDR1 and CDR2 are SNHLY and FYNNEI. CDR3 length: 17 amino acids. Germline trimming cut 6 bases from V and 4 bases from J; bases unmatched to any gene: 13. This CDR3 is CASRRGTGFLTNQPQHF. CDR3 bases: TGTGCCAGCAGACGGGGGACAGGGTTTTTAACTAATCAGCCCCAGCATTTT.

This chain joins TRBV5-1 and TRBJ2-3; 12 bases are a match to TRBD2. The V and J ends lost 3 bases and 7 bases, in that order; junction bases with no gene match: 9. This CDR3 comprises 16 residues. Germline V gives CDR1 SGHRS, CDR2 YFSETQ. Here the CDR3 reads CASSWSTSGGLYTQYF. CDR3 coding DNA: TGCGCCAGCAGCTGGTCGACTAGCGGGGGTTTATATACGCAGTATTTT.

The chain is built from TRBV19 and TRBJ2-7; TRBD1 aligns across 10 bases. The CDR3 runs to 15 residues. Losses at the gene ends were 1 base for V and 3 bases for J; bases not matched to a gene: 3. The V gene's germline CDR1 is LNHDA and CDR2 SQIVND (reference sequence). Written as DNA, the CDR3 is TGTGCCAGTAGTATAGCCGGACAGGGGGGCTACGAGCAGTACTTC. Translating gives CASSIAGQGGYEQYF.

The V gene is TRBV29-1, the J gene TRBJ2-3, with a tentative D call TRBD2 (7 bases). V dropped 7 bases and J dropped 0 bases, with 20 bases sitting between them. This CDR3 spans 16 amino acids. CDR1 is SQVTM, CDR2 ANQGSEA, per germline. The CDR3, as DNA: TGCAGCGGAGGGGGGGCGCGCTTCTCAAGCACAGATACGCAGTATTTT. Residues: CSGGGARFSSTDTQYF.

The chain combines TRBV4-1 with TRBJ2-5, with a possible D match to TRBD2 (6 bases). The J call is doubtful: the DNA matches TRBJ2-7 better. CDR1 is MGHRA, CDR2 YSYEKL, per germline. The length of the CDR3 is 16 residues. The CDR3 is CASSQDLKGLSYEQYF. CDR3 nucleotide sequence: TGCGCCAGCAGCCAAGATCTTAAGGGACTTTCCTACGAGCAGTACTTC.

The chain couples TRBV19 to TRBJ2-2; D is perhaps TRBD2 (6 bases). The ends were cut back, 8 bases at V and 5 bases at J, with 15 bases in the middle. Germline CDR1 is LNHDA and CDR2 is SQIVND (reference sequence). This CDR3 is 14 amino acids long. CDR3 amino acids: CASQVGGDTGELFF. The DNA of the CDR3 is TGTGCCAGTCAGGTTGGCGGGGATACCGGGGAGCTGTTTTTT.

The V and J genes are TRBV6-5 and TRBJ2-7; TRBD2 might be the D (6 bases). V dropped 6 bases and J dropped 2 bases, with 17 bases sitting between them. Germline CDR1 and CDR2: MNHEY and SVGAGI. The CDR3 loop spans 15 amino acids. The CDR3 protein is CASRTSQIHTYEQYF. CDR3 DNA: TGTGCCAGCAGAACTAGCCAAATTCACACCTACGAGCAGTACTTC.

CDR3 loop: CASSIGAEQYF. DNA of the CDR3: TGTGCCAGTAGTATAGGGGCCGAGCAGTACTTC. The gene calls are TRBV19 and TRBJ2-7, with no clear D. Between the trimmed V and J ends, which lost 1 base and 6 bases, there was a span of 4 bases. The CDR3 is 11 amino acids. Germline lookup yields CDR1 LNHDA and CDR2 SQIVND (reference sequence).

The chain recombines TRBV5-1 with TRBJ1-1; D gene unclear. Germline values: CDR1 SGHRS, CDR2 YFSETQ. The CDR3 has 13 residues. Trimming removed 4 bases from V and 3 bases from J, with 10 bases in between. The CDR3, as DNA: TGCGCCAGCAGCGTACACGGGGACACTGAAGCTTTCTTT. Its translation is CASSVHGDTEAFF. Full variable domain (missing parts from reference TRBV5-1 and TRBJ1-1): KAGVTQTPRYLIKTRGQQVTLSCSPISGHRSVSWYQQTPGQGLQFLFEYFSETQRNKGNFPGRFSGRQFSNSRSEMNVSTLELGDSALYLCASSVHGDTEAFFGQGTRLTVV.

The genes are TRBV2 and TRBJ1-3; D not certain. CDR1 and CDR2 (germline): SNHLY, FYNNEI. The V end was cut by 0 bases, the J end by 3 bases, with 9 bases between. CDR3 length: 15 amino acids. DNA of the CDR3: TGTGCCAGCAGTGAAGCGGGAGGGTTTGGAAACACCATATATTTT. Its protein is CASSEAGGFGNTIYF. Looking up the rest from reference TRBV2 and TRBJ1-3 gives the full variable domain: EPEVTQTPSHQVTQMGQEVILRCVPISNHLYFYWYRQILGQKVEFLVSFYNNEISEKSEIFDDQFSVERPDGSNFTLKIRSTKLEDSAMYFCASSEAGGFGNTIYFGEGSWLTVV.

V and J are TRBV6-1 and TRBJ2-1; 7 nucleotides align to TRBD1. The germline V gene encodes CDR1 MNHNS and CDR2 SASEGT. CDR3 size: 16 residues. The V gene end was trimmed by 4 bases and the J gene end by 2 bases; junction bases not matched to a gene: 8. For the CDR3, the DNA is TGTGCCAGCAGTGGGGCCAGAAGGGGGCCCTACAATGAGCAGTTCTTC. Its protein product is CASSGARRGPYNEQFF.

The genes are TRBV6-1 and TRBJ2-1, with 7 bases matching TRBD2. The length of the CDR3 is 14 residues. Germline CDR1 is MNHNS and CDR2 is SASEGT. Losses at the gene ends were 7 bases for V and 1 base for J; bases not matched to a gene: 4. The CDR3 DNA reads as TGTGCCAGCATTCCTAGCGGATCCTACAATGAGCAGTTCTTC. This codes for CASIPSGSYNEQFF.

CDR3 bases: TGTGCCAGCAGCTTAACGACATGGGACAGGGGTTCCAATGAGCAGTTCTTC. It translates to CASSLTTWDRGSNEQFF. V gene TRBV7-3 combines with J gene TRBJ2-1; TRBD1 matches at 10 bases. Germline lookup yields CDR1 SGHTA and CDR2 FQGTGA. The CDR3 runs to 17 residues. The ends lost 0 bases at V and 6 bases at J; junction bases unmatched: 8.

The J gene is TRBJ1-2, the V gene TRBV20-1, with 7 bases matching TRBD1. V shed 3 bases, J shed 12 bases, and the junction held 4 bases outside the gene matches. Per germline, CDR1 DFQATT and CDR2 SNEGSKA (reference sequence). CDR3 size: 10 residues. CDR3 in amino acids: CSASQGVDTF. CDR3 nucleotide sequence: TGCAGTGCTAGTCAGGGGGTAGACACCTTC.

CDR3 in DNA: TGTGCCACCAGTCAGCCGGGCTATGGCTACACCTTC. This encodes CATSQPGYGYTF. The V and J genes are TRBV15 and TRBJ1-2, with no clear D. The germline V gene has CDR1 LNHNV and CDR2 YYDKDF (reference sequence). V shed 6 bases and J shed 4 bases, with 9 bases lying between them. The CDR3 consists of 12 residues.

The gene calls are TRBV5-1 and TRBJ2-1, with D uncertain. Germline-derived CDR1 and CDR2 are SGHRS and YFSETQ. The CDR3 is made up of 14 amino acids. V was pared by 4 bases and J by 8 bases, with 16 bases between. The chain's CDR3 is CASSGLSRFDEQFF. In DNA form, the CDR3 reads TGCGCCAGCAGCGGGCTTTCCCGGTTCGATGAGCAGTTCTTC.

This chain joins TRBV10-1 and TRBJ2-1; tentatively, D is TRBD1 (5 bases). Germline V lookup: CDR1 WNHNN, CDR2 SYGVQD (reference sequence). The CDR3 covers 14 residues. V lost 5 bases and J lost 2, with 10 bases in between. CDR3 region: CASSSGITYNEQFF. For the CDR3, the DNA is TGCGCCAGCAGTTCAGGGATTACCTACAATGAGCAGTTCTTC.

The chain links TRBV5-8 to TRBJ1-3, with 9 bases aligning to TRBD1. Germline-derived CDR1 and CDR2 are SGHTS and YDEGEE. CDR3 length equals 14 residues. Germline trimming cut 3 bases from V and 8 bases from J; bases unmatched to any gene: 6. CDR3 sequence reads: CASSSGQGKDTIYF. The DNA of the CDR3 is TGTGCCAGCAGCTCGGGACAGGGAAAGGACACCATATATTTT.